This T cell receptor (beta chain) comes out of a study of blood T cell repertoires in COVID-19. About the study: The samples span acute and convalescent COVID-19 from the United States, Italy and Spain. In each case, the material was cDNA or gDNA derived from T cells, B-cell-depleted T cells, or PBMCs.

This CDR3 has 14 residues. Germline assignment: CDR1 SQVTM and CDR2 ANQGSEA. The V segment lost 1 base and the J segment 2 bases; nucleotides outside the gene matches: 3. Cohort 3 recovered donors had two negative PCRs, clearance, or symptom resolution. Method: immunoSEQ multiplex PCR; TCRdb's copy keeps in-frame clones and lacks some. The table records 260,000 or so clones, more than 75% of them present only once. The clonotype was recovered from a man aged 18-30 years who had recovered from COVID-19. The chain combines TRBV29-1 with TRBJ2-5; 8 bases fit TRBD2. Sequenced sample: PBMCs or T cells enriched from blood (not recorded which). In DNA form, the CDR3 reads TGCAGCGTTGAAGGACTAGCGCTTCAAGAGACCCAGTACTTC. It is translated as CSVEGLALQETQYF.